Given below is one TCR beta chain in context. This CDR3 is 14 amino acids long. CDR1 LGHNA and CDR2 YSLEER come from the germline V gene. Trimming cost V 1 base and J 0 bases, with 6 bases left between them. The data belong to a study of T cell changes during pregnancy in multiple sclerosis. Assay: immunoSEQ multiplex PCR; the TCRdb copy retains only in-frame clones and omits some. The table has more than 25,000 clones, 92% seen once. The material was peripheral blood, obtained in the first trimester of pregnancy. This sequence originates from a female donor in good health, enrolled as a control in a pregnancy study. The chain employs TRBV4-3 and TRBJ2-5, with no clear D. The CDR3 DNA follows: TGCGCCAGCAGCCAAGGCGTGGACCAAGAGACCCAGTACTTC. This encodes CASSQGVDQETQYF.